This T cell receptor (beta chain) comes out of a study of T cells in Graves' hyperthyroidism and ophthalmopathy. Ten or more counts support this clonotype. Germline V gene sequence: CDR1 SNHLY, CDR2 FYNNEI. This CDR3 region has 14 residues. The V end was cut by 5 bases, the J end by 3 bases, with 14 bases between. Amplification targeted TCR beta CDR3 regions from RNA transcripts. First-round RT-PCR with HTBI primers amplified the TCR CDR3 region. MiXCR was run by TCRdb on the multiplex PCR reads, yielding one entry per CDR3 protein. The sample shows over 350,000 distinct CDR3 sequences, around an eighth of them seen only once.

Sequenced input: blood. The source of this sequence is a man aged 45-65 years with Graves' ophthalmopathy. The rearrangement joins TRBV2 to TRBJ2-7; D remains unclear. The CDR3 DNA follows: TGTGCCAGCAGTCCCTCCGGAGCTTACTACGAGCAGTACTTC. It yields the protein CASSPSGAYYEQYF.